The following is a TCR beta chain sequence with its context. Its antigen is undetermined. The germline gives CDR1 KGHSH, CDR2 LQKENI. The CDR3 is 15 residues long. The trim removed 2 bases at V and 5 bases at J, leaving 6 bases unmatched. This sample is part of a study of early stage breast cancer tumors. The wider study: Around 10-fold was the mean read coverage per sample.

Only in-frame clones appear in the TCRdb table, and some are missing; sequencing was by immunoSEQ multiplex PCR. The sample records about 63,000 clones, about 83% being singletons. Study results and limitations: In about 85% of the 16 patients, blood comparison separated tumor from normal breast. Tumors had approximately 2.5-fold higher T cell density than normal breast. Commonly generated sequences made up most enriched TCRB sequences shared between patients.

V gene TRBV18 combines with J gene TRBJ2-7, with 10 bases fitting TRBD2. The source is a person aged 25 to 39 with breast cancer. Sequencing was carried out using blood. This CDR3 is CASSPTSGISHEQYF. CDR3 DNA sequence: TGTGCCAGCTCACCAACTAGCGGGATTTCCCACGAGCAGTACTTC.